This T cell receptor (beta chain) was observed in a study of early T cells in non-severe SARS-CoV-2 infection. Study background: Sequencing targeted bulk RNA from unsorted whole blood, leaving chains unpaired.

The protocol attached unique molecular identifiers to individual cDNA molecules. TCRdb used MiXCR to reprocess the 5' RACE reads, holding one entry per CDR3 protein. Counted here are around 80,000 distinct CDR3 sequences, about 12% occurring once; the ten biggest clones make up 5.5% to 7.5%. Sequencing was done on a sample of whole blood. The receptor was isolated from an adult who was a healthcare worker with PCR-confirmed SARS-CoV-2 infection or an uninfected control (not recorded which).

CDR3 amino acids: CASSLGVTAPLHF. CDR3 DNA sequence: TGCGCCAGCAGCTTGGGGGTAACGGCACCCCTCCACTTT. The J gene is TRBJ1-6, the V gene TRBV5-1, with D unresolved. CDR1 and CDR2 (germline): SGHRS, YFSETQ. V shed 0 bases and J shed 11 bases, with 9 bases lying between them. The CDR3 contains 13 residues.